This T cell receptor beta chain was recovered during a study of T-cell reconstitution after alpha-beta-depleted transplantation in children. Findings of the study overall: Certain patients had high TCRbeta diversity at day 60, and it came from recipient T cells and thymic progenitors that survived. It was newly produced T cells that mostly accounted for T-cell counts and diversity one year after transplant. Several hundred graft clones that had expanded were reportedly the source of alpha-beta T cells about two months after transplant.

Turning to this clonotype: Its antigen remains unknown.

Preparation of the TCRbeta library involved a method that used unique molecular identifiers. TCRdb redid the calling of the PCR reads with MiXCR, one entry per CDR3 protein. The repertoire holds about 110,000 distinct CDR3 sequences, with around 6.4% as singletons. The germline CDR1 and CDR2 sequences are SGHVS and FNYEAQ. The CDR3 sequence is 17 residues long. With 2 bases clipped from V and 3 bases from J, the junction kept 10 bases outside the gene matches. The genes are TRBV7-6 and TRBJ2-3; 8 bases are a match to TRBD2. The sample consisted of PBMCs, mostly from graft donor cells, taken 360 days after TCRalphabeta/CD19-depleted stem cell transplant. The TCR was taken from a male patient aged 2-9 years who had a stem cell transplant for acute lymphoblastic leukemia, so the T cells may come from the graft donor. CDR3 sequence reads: CASSLRWRGVGTDTQYF. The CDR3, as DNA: TGTGCCAGCAGCTTAAGGTGGCGGGGGGTAGGGACAGATACGCAGTATTTT.